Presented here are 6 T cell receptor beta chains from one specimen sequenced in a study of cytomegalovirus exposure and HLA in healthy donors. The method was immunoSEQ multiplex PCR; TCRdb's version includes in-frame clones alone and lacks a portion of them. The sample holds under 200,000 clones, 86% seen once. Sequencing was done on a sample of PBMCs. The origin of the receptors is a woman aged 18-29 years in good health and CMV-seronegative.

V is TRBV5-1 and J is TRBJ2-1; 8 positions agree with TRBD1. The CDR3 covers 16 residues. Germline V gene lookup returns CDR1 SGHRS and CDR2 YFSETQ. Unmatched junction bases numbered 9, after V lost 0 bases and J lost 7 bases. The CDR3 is CASSLGAGQALNEQFF. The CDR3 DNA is TGCGCCAGCAGCTTGGGGGCGGGACAGGCCCTAAATGAGCAGTTCTTC. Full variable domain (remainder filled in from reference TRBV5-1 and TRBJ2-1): KAGVTQTPRYLIKTRGQQVTLSCSPISGHRSVSWYQQTPGQGLQFLFEYFSETQRNKGNFPGRFSGRQFSNSRSEMNVSTLELGDSALYLCASSLGAGQALNEQFFGPGTRLTVL.

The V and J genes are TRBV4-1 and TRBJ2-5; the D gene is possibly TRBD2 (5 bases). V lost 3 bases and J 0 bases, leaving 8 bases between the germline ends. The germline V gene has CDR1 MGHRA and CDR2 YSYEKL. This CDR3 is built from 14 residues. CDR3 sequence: CASSQSGNQETQYF. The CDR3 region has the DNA TGCGCCAGCAGCCAGTCGGGGAACCAAGAGACCCAGTACTTC.

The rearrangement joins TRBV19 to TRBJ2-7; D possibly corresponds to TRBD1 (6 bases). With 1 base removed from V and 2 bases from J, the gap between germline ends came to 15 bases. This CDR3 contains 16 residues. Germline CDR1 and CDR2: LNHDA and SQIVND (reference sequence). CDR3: CASSIAYGQTAYEQYF. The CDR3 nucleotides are TGTGCCAGTAGTATAGCCTATGGACAGACCGCCTACGAGCAGTACTTC.

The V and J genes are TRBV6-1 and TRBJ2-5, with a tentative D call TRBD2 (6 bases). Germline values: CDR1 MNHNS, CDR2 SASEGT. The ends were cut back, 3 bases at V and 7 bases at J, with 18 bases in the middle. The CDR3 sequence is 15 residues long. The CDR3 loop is CASSEIMEGWGTQYF. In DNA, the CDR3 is TGTGCCAGCAGTGAGATCATGGAGGGGTGGGGGACCCAGTACTTC.

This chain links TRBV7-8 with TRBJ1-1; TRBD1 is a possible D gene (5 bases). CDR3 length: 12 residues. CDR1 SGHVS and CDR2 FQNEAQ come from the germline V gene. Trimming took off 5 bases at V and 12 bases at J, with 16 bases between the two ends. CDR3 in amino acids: CASSLQAGRTFF. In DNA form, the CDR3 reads TGTGCCAGCAGCCTACAGGCCGGTAGGACTTTCTTT.

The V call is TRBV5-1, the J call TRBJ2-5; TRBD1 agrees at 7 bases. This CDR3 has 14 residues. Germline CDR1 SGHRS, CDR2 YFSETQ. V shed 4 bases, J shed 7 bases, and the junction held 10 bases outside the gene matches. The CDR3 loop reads CASSPEDPGGTQYF. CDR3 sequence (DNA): TGCGCCAGCAGCCCGGAGGACCCAGGGGGGACCCAGTACTTC.